One and the same sample provided the 6 T cell receptor beta chains below, sequenced in a study of shared clonotypes between healthy human individuals. The table came from immunoSEQ multiplex PCR; TCRdb's copy has only in-frame clones and leaves some out. The sample holds approximately 530,000 clones, around 96% seen once. Sequencing input: naive CD4+ T cells sorted from blood. Subset reported: CD45RA+ positively selected. Receptors originate from a woman younger than 45 in good health.

The chain uses TRBV13 and TRBJ1-2; TRBD1 might be the D (6 bases). CDR1 is PRHDT, CDR2 FYEKMQ, per germline (reference sequence). V lost 5 bases, J lost 4 bases, and 11 bases lay in between. The CDR3 loop spans 13 amino acids. This chain's CDR3 is CASSRGQIYGYTF. Here the CDR3 DNA reads TGTGCCAGCAGCCGAGGACAGATCTATGGCTACACCTTC.

The rearrangement uses TRBV2 and TRBJ2-7; TRBD2 matches 13 bases. The CDR3 contains 17 residues. Germline CDR1 is SNHLY and CDR2 is FYNNEI. J gave up 3 bases and V 3 bases, and 8 bases lay outside the gene matches. The CDR3 DNA sequence: TGTGCCAGCAGTGAGCAACCTACTAGCGGGGGGGTCTACGAGCAGTACTTC. Its protein is CASSEQPTSGGVYEQYF. Variable domain in full (rest from reference TRBV2 and TRBJ2-7): EPEVTQTPSHQVTQMGQEVILRCVPISNHLYFYWYRQILGQKVEFLVSFYNNEISEKSEIFDDQFSVERPDGSNFTLKIRSTKLEDSAMYFCASSEQPTSGGVYEQYFGPGTRLTVT.

V and J are TRBV29-1 and TRBJ2-7, with 8 bases lining up with TRBD1. Germline assignment: CDR1 SQVTM and CDR2 ANQGSEA. This CDR3 spans 15 amino acids. V shed 8 bases and J 2 bases; nucleotides not matched to a gene: 14. In nucleotides, the CDR3 is TGCAGCATTCGCAGGGCCGGGACAGGACCCTACGAGCAGTACTTC. This gives the protein CSIRRAGTGPYEQYF.

Points on this clone: This CDR3 is also generated by other DNA sequences in the sample. This chain uses TRBV7-2 with TRBJ1-3; D ambiguous. The CDR3 loop spans 13 amino acids. Trimming shortened V by 5 bases and J by 0 bases, and 5 bases separated the two germline ends. Germline V gene lookup returns CDR1 SGHTA and CDR2 FQGNSA. The CDR3 loop reads CASSPSSGNTIYF. Written as DNA, the CDR3 is TGTGCCAGCAGCCCCAGCTCTGGAAACACCATATATTTT.

The chain combines TRBV19 with TRBJ2-7; TRBD2 is a possible D gene (6 bases). The CDR3 extends over 12 amino acids. V was shortened by 6 bases and J by 7 bases, with 13 bases between the two germline ends. Germline loops: CDR1 LNHDA, CDR2 SQIVND (reference sequence). CDR3 in DNA: TGTGCCAGTAGAGGCTCAGGGAGGGAGCAGTACTTC. Its translation is CASRGSGREQYF.

This clone was recorded a few times. This chain uses TRBV13 with TRBJ1-5; TRBD1 is a possible D gene (5 bases). The CDR3 is 13 amino acids. V lost 5 bases and J 4 bases, leaving 9 bases between the germline ends. Germline CDR1 is PRHDT and CDR2 is FYEKMQ (reference sequence). In DNA, the CDR3 is TGTGCCAGCAGCCGCGACAGAAATCAGCCCCAGCATTTT. Amino acid sequence: CASSRDRNQPQHF.